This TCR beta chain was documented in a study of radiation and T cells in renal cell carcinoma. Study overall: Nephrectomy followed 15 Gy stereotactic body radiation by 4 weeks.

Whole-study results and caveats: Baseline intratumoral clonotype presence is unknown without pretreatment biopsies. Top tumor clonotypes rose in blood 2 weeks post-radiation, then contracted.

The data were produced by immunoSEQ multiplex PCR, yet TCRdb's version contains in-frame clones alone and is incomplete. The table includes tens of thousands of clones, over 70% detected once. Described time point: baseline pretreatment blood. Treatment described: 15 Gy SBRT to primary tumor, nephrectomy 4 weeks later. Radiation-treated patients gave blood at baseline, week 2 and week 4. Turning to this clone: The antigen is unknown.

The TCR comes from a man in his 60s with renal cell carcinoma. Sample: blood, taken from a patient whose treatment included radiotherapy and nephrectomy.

CDR3 in amino acids: CASSFHRDLNTEAFF. DNA for the CDR3: TGTGCCAGCAGTTTTCACAGGGATTTGAACACTGAAGCTTTCTTT. This rearrangement joins TRBV6-5 to TRBJ1-1; weak D call: TRBD1 (6 bases). The V and J ends lost 4 bases and 0 bases respectively, with 12 bases between them. The CDR3 covers 15 residues. Germline V gene lookup returns CDR1 MNHEY and CDR2 SVGAGI.